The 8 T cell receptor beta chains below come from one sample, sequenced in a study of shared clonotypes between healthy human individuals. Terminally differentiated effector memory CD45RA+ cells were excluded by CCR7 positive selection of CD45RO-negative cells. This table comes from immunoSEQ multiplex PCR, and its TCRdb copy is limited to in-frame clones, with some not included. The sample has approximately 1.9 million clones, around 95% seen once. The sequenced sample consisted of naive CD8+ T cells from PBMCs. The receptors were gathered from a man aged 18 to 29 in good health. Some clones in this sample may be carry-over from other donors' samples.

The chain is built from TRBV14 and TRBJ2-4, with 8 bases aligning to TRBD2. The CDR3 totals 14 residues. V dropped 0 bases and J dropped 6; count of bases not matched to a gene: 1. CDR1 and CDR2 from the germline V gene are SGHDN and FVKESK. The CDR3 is CASSQETSGNIQYF. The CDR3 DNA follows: TGTGCCAGCAGCCAAGAAACTAGCGGAAACATTCAGTACTTC.

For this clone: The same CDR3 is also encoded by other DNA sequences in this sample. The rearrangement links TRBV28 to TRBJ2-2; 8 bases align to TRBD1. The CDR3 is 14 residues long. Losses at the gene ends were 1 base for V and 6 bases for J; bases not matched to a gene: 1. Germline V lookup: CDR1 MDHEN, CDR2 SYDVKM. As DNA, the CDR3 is TGTGCCAGCAGTTTATCAGGGGGCCCCGGGGAGCTGTTTTTT. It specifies CASSLSGGPGELFF.

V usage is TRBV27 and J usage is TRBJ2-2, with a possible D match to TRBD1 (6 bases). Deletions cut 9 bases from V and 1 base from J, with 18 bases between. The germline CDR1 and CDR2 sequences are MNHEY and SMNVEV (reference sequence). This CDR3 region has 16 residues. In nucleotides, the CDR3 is TGTGCCAGTTCAGGGGCAGGAGGAGGGAACACCGGGGAGCTGTTTTTT. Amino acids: CASSGAGGGNTGELFF.

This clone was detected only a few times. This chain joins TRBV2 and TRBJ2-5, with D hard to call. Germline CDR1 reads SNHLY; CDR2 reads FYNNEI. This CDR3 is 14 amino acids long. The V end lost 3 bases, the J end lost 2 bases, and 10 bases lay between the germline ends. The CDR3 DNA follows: TGTGCCAGCAGTGACCGGAGCCGACAAGAGACCCAGTACTTC. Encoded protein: CASSDRSRQETQYF. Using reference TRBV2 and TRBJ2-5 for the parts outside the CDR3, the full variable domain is EPEVTQTPSHQVTQMGQEVILRCVPISNHLYFYWYRQILGQKVEFLVSFYNNEISEKSEIFDDQFSVERPDGSNFTLKIRSTKLEDSAMYFCASSDRSRQETQYFGPGTRLLVL.

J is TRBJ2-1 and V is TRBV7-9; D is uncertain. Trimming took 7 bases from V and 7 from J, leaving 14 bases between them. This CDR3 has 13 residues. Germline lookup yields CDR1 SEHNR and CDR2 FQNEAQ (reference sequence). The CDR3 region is CASTPHYRNEQFF. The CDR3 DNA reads TGTGCCAGCACCCCCCACTACCGGAATGAGCAGTTCTTC.

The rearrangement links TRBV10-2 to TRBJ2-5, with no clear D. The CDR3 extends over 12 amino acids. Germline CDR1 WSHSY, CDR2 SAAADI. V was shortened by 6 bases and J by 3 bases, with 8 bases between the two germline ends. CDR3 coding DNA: TGCGCCAGCAGCCCACCGGAAGAGACCCAGTACTTC. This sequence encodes CASSPPEETQYF.

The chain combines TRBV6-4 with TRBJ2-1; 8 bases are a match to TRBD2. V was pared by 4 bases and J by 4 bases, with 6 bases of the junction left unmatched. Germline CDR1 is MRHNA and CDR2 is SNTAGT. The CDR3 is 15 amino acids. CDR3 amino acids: CASSATSGLYNEQFF. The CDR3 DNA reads TGTGCCAGCAGTGCAACTAGCGGCCTATACAATGAGCAGTTCTTC.

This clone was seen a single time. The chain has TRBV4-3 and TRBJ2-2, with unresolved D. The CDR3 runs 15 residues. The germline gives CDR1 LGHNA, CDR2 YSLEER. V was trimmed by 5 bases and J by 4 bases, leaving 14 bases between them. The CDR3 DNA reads TGCGCCAGCAGCGATCTCGCAGTGGGCACCGGGGAGCTGTTTTTT. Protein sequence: CASSDLAVGTGELFF.